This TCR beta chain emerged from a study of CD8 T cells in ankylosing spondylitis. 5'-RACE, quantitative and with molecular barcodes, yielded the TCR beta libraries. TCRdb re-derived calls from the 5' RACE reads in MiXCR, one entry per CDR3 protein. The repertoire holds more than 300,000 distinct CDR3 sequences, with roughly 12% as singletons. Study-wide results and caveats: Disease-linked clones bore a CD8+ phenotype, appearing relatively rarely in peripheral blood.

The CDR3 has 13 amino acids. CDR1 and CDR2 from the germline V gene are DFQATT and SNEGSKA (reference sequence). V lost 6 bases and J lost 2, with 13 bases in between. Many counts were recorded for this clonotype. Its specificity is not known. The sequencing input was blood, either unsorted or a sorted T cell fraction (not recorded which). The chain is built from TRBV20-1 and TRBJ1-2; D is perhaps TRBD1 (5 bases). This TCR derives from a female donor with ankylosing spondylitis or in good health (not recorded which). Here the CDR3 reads CSAPVRANYGYTF. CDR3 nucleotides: TGCAGTGCACCCGTCAGGGCCAACTATGGCTACACCTTC.